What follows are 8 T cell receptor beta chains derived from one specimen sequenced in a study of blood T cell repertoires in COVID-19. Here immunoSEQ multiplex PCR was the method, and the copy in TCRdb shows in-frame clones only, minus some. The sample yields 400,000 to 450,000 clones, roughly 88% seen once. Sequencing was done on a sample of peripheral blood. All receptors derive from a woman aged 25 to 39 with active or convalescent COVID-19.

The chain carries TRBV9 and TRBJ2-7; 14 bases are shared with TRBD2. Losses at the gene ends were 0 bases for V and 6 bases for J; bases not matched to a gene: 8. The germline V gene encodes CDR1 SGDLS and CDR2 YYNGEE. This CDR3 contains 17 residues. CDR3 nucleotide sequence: TGTGCCAGCAGCGTAGCCACCGGGACTAGCGGGAGATCCGAGCAGTACTTC. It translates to CASSVATGTSGRSEQYF.

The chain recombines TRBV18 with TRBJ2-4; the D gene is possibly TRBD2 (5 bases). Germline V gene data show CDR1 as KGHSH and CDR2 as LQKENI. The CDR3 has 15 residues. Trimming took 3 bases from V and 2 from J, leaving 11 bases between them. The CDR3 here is CASSPGDYSKNIQYF. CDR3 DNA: TGTGCCAGCTCACCTGGTGACTATTCCAAAAACATTCAGTACTTC.

The chain's CDR3 is CASRTSGETQYF. Here the CDR3 DNA reads TGTGCCAGCAGGACTAGCGGGGAGACCCAGTACTTC. V usage is TRBV27 and J usage is TRBJ2-5; 10 bases fit TRBD2. CDR1 is MNHEY, CDR2 SMNVEV, per germline (reference sequence). With V trimmed by 6 bases and J by 5 bases, 0 bases remained unmatched. This CDR3 region has 12 residues.

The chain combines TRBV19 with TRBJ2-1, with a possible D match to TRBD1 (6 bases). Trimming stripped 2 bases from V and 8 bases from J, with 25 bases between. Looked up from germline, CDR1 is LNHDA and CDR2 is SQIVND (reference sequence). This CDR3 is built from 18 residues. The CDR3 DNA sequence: TGTGCCAGTAGTATACCTGGCCCGGGACATTGGGCGTTCGATGAGCAGTTCTTC. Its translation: CASSIPGPGHWAFDEQFF.

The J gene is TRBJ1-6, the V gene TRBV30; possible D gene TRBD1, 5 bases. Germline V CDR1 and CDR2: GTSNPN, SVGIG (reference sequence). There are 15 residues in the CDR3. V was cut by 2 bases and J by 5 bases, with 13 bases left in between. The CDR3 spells CAWSRQQANNSPLHF. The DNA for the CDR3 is TGTGCCTGGAGTCGGCAACAGGCAAATAATTCACCCCTCCACTTT.

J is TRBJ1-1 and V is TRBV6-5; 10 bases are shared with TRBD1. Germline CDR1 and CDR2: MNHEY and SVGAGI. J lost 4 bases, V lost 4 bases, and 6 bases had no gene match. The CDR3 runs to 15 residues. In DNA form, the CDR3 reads TGTGCCAGCAGTTCAAGGGACAGGGGAGGCACTGAAGCTTTCTTT. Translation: CASSSRDRGGTEAFF.

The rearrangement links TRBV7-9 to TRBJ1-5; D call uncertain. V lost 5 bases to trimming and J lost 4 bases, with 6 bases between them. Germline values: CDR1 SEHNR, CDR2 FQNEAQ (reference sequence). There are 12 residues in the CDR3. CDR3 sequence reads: CASSNNNQPQHF. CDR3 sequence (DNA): TGTGCCAGCAGCAATAATAATCAGCCCCAGCATTTT.

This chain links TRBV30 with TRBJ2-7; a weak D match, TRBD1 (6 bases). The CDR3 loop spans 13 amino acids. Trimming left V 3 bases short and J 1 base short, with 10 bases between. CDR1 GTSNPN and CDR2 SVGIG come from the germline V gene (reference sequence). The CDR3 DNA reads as TGTGCCTGGAGGAAAACAGGGTCCTACGAGCAGTACTTC. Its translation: CAWRKTGSYEQYF.